Listed below are T cell receptor beta chains from one sample, sequenced in a study of CD8 T cells in Susac syndrome. In TCRdb, the immunoSEQ multiplex PCR reads were re-called with MiXCR into one record per CDR3 protein. The sample has around 71,000 distinct CDR3 sequences, approximately 96% seen once. The material sequenced was CD4+ T cells from PBMCs. These receptors were obtained from a human donor with multiple sclerosis. CDR3s include the opening cysteine and the closing phenylalanine or tryptophan. Each record gives: V gene, clone size, J gene, D gene, CDR3 DNA, CDR3 protein. D genes are given only for firm matches. Part of the rows lack a size; the others show once, few, many or a class for expanded clones.

v_call: TRBV3-1
clone_size: -
j_call: TRBJ2-7
d_call: -
cdr3_nt: TGTGCCAGCAGCCAAGTATACGAGCAGTACTTC
cdr3_aa: CASSQVYEQYF

v_call: TRBV12-3/TRBV12-4
clone_size: -
j_call: TRBJ1-5
d_call: -
cdr3_nt: TGTGCCAGCAGCTTCTGGGTAAGCAATCAGCCCCAGCATTTT
cdr3_aa: CASSFWVSNQPQHF

v_call: TRBV7-2
clone_size: -
j_call: TRBJ1-6
d_call: TRBD1
cdr3_nt: TGTGCCAGCAGGGGGACAGTAGTTTATTCACCCCTCCACTTT
cdr3_aa: CASRGTVVYSPLHF

v_call: TRBV7-2
clone_size: -
j_call: TRBJ2-6
d_call: -
cdr3_nt: TGTGCCCGTGATAGCGGGACAGGCTCCGGCGTCCTGACTTTC
cdr3_aa: CARDSGTGSGVLTF

v_call: TRBV5-1
clone_size: -
j_call: TRBJ1-1
d_call: -
cdr3_nt: TGCGCCAGCAGCTTGGTTAACAGGAAGAACACTGAAGCTTTCTTT
cdr3_aa: CASSLVNRKNTEAFF

v_call: TRBV12-3/TRBV12-4
clone_size: -
j_call: TRBJ2-1
d_call: TRBD1
cdr3_nt: TGTGCCAGCAGTTTAGAGGGACAGGGGTTAAATGAGCAGTTCTTC
cdr3_aa: CASSLEGQGLNEQFF

v_call: TRBV7-9
clone_size: -
j_call: TRBJ1-6
d_call: -
cdr3_nt: TGTGCCAGCAGCTTAGCTCTAGACGGACATTCACCCCTCCACTTT
cdr3_aa: CASSLALDGHSPLHF

v_call: TRBV7-8
clone_size: -
j_call: TRBJ2-3
d_call: TRBD2
cdr3_nt: TGTGCCAGCAGCTTAGCTACTAGCGGGGGGGCTGATACGCAGTATTTT
cdr3_aa: CASSLATSGGADTQYF

v_call: TRBV29-1
clone_size: -
j_call: TRBJ2-1
d_call: TRBD2
cdr3_nt: TGCAGCGTTGAAGAAGGCGGGGGGGCCGGAGTTGATGAGCAGTTCTTC
cdr3_aa: CSVEEGGGAGVDEQFF

v_call: TRBV30
clone_size: -
j_call: TRBJ1-3
d_call: TRBD1
cdr3_nt: TGTGCCTGGAGTGTAGACAGGGGAGGAAACACCATATATTTT
cdr3_aa: CAWSVDRGGNTIYF

v_call: TRBV2
clone_size: -
j_call: TRBJ1-1
d_call: -
cdr3_nt: TGTGCCAGCAGCCGGGACTTCGCGGGAGCTTTCTTT
cdr3_aa: CASSRDFAGAFF

v_call: TRBV2
clone_size: -
j_call: TRBJ2-5
d_call: -
cdr3_nt: TGTGCCAGCAGTCCCGAAATCCTGCGGGAGACCCAGTACTTC
cdr3_aa: CASSPEILRETQYF

v_call: TRBV15
clone_size: -
j_call: TRBJ1-1
d_call: -
cdr3_nt: TGTGCCACCAGCAGAGATCGTTGGGTGAACACTGAAGCTTTCTTT
cdr3_aa: CATSRDRWVNTEAFF

v_call: TRBV20-1
clone_size: -
j_call: TRBJ2-3
d_call: TRBD2
cdr3_nt: TGCAGTGTGTTGCGGGGGGTACCAGATACGCAGTATTTT
cdr3_aa: CSVLRGVPDTQYF

v_call: TRBV2
clone_size: -
j_call: TRBJ1-6
d_call: TRBD1
cdr3_nt: TGTGCCAGCAGTGAAGCGCTCCGGGACAGGGGTCTACGTTCACCCCTCCACTTT
cdr3_aa: CASSEALRDRGLRSPLHF

v_call: TRBV29-1
clone_size: -
j_call: TRBJ1-1
d_call: -
cdr3_nt: TGCAGCGTTGAAGTCGGGGGGCGTGAAGCTTTCTTT
cdr3_aa: CSVEVGGREAFF

v_call: TRBV3-1
clone_size: -
j_call: TRBJ2-5
d_call: TRBD2
cdr3_nt: TGTGCCAGCAGCTTTGGACTAGCGGGGAGAAGGGAAGAGACCCAGTACTTC
cdr3_aa: CASSFGLAGRREETQYF

v_call: TRBV7-9
clone_size: -
j_call: TRBJ1-2
d_call: TRBD1
cdr3_nt: TGTGCCAGCAGCTTAATGCGGGACAGCTATGGCTACACCTTC
cdr3_aa: CASSLMRDSYGYTF

v_call: TRBV18
clone_size: -
j_call: TRBJ1-5
d_call: -
cdr3_nt: TGTGCCAGCTCACCAGGGGCGCGCAATCAGCCCCAGCATTTT
cdr3_aa: CASSPGARNQPQHF

v_call: TRBV28
clone_size: once
j_call: TRBJ2-6
d_call: -
cdr3_nt: TGTGCCAGCAGTCCGCCGGGTCGCTCTGGGGCCAACGTCCTGACTTTC
cdr3_aa: CASSPPGRSGANVLTF

v_call: TRBV2
clone_size: -
j_call: TRBJ2-5
d_call: -
cdr3_nt: TGTGCCAGCAGTGAGAAGGCCTATAACCGGGAGACCCAGTACTTC
cdr3_aa: CASSEKAYNRETQYF

v_call: TRBV19
clone_size: once
j_call: TRBJ1-5
d_call: -
cdr3_nt: TGTGCCAGTAGTATAGCTGGGGGCAATCAGCCCCAGCATTTT
cdr3_aa: CASSIAGGNQPQHF

v_call: TRBV10-3
clone_size: -
j_call: TRBJ2-2
d_call: TRBD2
cdr3_nt: TGTGCCATCGGACTAGCGGGGGGTACCGGGGAGCTGTTTTTT
cdr3_aa: CAIGLAGGTGELFF

v_call: TRBV20-1
clone_size: -
j_call: TRBJ1-5
d_call: -
cdr3_nt: TGCAGTGCTAGGGGGCTTACGGGCCTTAGGGGCAATCAGCCCCAGCATTTT
cdr3_aa: CSARGLTGLRGNQPQHF

v_call: TRBV7-9
clone_size: -
j_call: TRBJ1-1
d_call: -
cdr3_nt: TGTGCCAGCAGCCCACGAGGGTTTGGATATGAAGCTTTCTTT
cdr3_aa: CASSPRGFGYEAFF

v_call: TRBV11-3
clone_size: -
j_call: TRBJ1-1
d_call: -
cdr3_nt: TGTGCCAGCAGCCAACGAGTGTTGGGCACTGAAGCTTTCTTT
cdr3_aa: CASSQRVLGTEAFF

v_call: TRBV24-1
clone_size: -
j_call: TRBJ2-3
d_call: -
cdr3_nt: TGTGCCACCAGTGAGTCGGGTAGGCAGAGAAGCACAGATACGCAGTATTTT
cdr3_aa: CATSESGRQRSTDTQYF

v_call: TRBV9
clone_size: -
j_call: TRBJ2-5
d_call: TRBD1
cdr3_nt: TGTGCCAGCAGCGTAGATCCAGGGGGCTGGGAGACCCAGTACTTC
cdr3_aa: CASSVDPGGWETQYF

v_call: TRBV3-1
clone_size: -
j_call: TRBJ2-5
d_call: -
cdr3_nt: TGTGCCAGCAGCCAAGGGGGGGCAGCCTCCCAAGAGACCCAGTACTTC
cdr3_aa: CASSQGGAASQETQYF

v_call: TRBV5-1
clone_size: -
j_call: TRBJ2-2
d_call: TRBD1
cdr3_nt: TGCGCCAGCAGCTTAAGGACAGGGAACACCGGGGAGCTGTTTTTT
cdr3_aa: CASSLRTGNTGELFF

v_call: TRBV9
clone_size: -
j_call: TRBJ2-2
d_call: -
cdr3_nt: TGTGCCAGCAGCGTAGTAACCGGGGAGCTGTTTTTT
cdr3_aa: CASSVVTGELFF

v_call: TRBV12-3/TRBV12-4
clone_size: -
j_call: TRBJ1-5
d_call: -
cdr3_nt: TGTGCCAGCAGTTTGGGCGAGGATCAGCCCCAGCATTTT
cdr3_aa: CASSLGEDQPQHF

v_call: TRBV19
clone_size: -
j_call: TRBJ2-6
d_call: -
cdr3_nt: TGTGCCAGTAGTCGCGGACGGTTCTCTGGGGCCAACGTCCTGACTTTC
cdr3_aa: CASSRGRFSGANVLTF